A selection of T cell receptor beta chains follows, all from one sample in a study of cytomegalovirus exposure and HLA in healthy donors. Here immunoSEQ multiplex PCR was the method, and the copy in TCRdb shows in-frame clones only, minus some. Counted here are roughly 110,000 clones, 60% to 75% occurring once; the ten biggest clones make up around 2.6%. The sequencing input was PBMCs. All receptors derive from a male donor in good health and CMV-seropositive. Both conserved end residues are part of each CDR3.

TRBV7-9	TRBJ2-7	CASSFAGGSYEQYF
TRBV6-5	TRBJ2-2	CASRTWRPNTGELFF
TRBV7-8	TRBJ1-4	CASSLTTTGKGTNEKLFF
TRBV7-8	TRBJ1-1	CASSTGVPEAFF
TRBV6-1	TRBJ2-3	CASTRAGESTDTQYF
TRBV7-2	TRBJ2-5	CASSLMGAGKETQYF
TRBV27	TRBJ1-6	CASSLETNSPLHF
TRBV6-1	TRBJ2-3	CASSEVQAGGLYTQYF
TRBV4-3	TRBJ1-1	CASSQDWGRAEMNTEAFF
TRBV5-1	TRBJ2-2	CASRGTSLTGELFF
TRBV4-2	TRBJ1-6	CASSPGQGNSPLHF
TRBV7-6	TRBJ2-7	CASSLSGDPYEQYF
TRBV10-3	TRBJ2-3	CAISESTGSTDTQYF
TRBV9	TRBJ2-2	CASSAPGTGVGTGELFF
TRBV6-4	TRBJ1-5	CASPFREGGNQPQHF
TRBV5-6	TRBJ2-5	CASSYLSSQGQETQYF
TRBV6-1	TRBJ2-7	CASSAERVNYEQYF
TRBV30	TRBJ2-2	CAWSVGLTGELFF
TRBV27	TRBJ2-7	CASSLSNYPNEQYF
TRBV7-2	TRBJ1-2	CASSLALTATNYGYTF
TRBV2	TRBJ1-3	CASSRTTGVGNTIYF
TRBV2	TRBJ2-2	CASSPGIGRGRDTGELFF
TRBV13	TRBJ2-1	CASSSRRTGANEQFF
TRBV6-5	TRBJ1-4	CASRKHLTNEKLFF
TRBV5-1	TRBJ2-7	CASSVGTSGSHEQYF
TRBV4-3	TRBJ1-1	CASSQLSGNTEAFF
TRBV30	TRBJ2-7	CAWRQGAFFYEQYF
TRBV15	TRBJ1-4	CATTGGVEKLFF
TRBV20-1	TRBJ2-1	CSAAMAGEQFF
TRBV27	TRBJ1-5	CASRGQGNRNQPQHF
TRBV5-4	TRBJ2-1	CASSSGLAGGDEQFF